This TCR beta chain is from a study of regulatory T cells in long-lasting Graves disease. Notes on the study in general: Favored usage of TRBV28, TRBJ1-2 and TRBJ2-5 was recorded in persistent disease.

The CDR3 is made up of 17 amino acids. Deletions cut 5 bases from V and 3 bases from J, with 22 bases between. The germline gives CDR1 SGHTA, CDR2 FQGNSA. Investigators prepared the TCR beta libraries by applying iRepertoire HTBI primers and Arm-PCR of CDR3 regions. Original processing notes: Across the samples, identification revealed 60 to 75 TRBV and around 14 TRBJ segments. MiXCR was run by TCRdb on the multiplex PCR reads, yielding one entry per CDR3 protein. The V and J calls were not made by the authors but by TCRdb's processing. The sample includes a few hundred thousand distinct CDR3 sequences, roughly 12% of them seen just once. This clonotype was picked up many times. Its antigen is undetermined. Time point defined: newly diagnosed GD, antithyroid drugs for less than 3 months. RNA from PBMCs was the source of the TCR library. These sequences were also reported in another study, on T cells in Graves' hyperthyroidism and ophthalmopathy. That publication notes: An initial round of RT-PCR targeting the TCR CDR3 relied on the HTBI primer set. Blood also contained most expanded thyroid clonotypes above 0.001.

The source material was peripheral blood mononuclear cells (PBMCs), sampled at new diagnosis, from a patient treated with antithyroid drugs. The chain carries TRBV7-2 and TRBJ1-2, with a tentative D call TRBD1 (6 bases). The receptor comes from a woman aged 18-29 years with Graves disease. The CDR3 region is CASSPFGGGRRDYGYTF. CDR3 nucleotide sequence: TGTGCCAGCAGCCCTTTCGGAGGGGGGCGTCGGGACTATGGCTACACCTTC. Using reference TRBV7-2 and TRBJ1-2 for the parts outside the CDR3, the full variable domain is GAGVSQSPSNKVTEKGKDVELRCDPISGHTALYWYRQSLGQGLEFLIYFQGNSAPDKSGLPSDRFSAERTGGSVSTLTIQRTQQEDSAVYLCASSPFGGGRRDYGYTFGSGTRLTVV.